These T cell receptor beta chains were read from a single sample in a study of regulatory T cells in long-lasting Graves disease. TCRdb re-called the multiplex PCR reads with MiXCR, one entry per CDR3 protein. The sample has approximately 440,000 distinct CDR3 sequences; 23% are singletons. The material was peripheral blood mononuclear cells (PBMCs), obtained when the disease was refractory, from a patient treated with antithyroid drugs. The receptor set was obtained from a female donor with Graves disease. CDR3s include the opening cysteine and the closing phenylalanine or tryptophan. Fields, in order: D gene, V gene, clone size, J gene, CDR3 protein, CDR3 DNA. The D gene is left open where the match is weak. Size tells how often a clone was seen (once, few, many) or the class of an expanded clone, and some rows leave it out.

D: NA; V: TRBV25-1; size: NA; J: TRBJ2-7; CDR3: CASEANKAGSYEQYF; DNA: TGTGCCAGCGAGGCAAATAAGGCAGGGAGCTACGAGCAGTACTTC
D: TRBD2; V: TRBV6-2/TRBV6-3; size: few; J: TRBJ2-1; CDR3: CASRESGARRGEQFF; DNA: TGTGCCAGCAGGGAGAGTGGGGCGCGGCGGGGGGAGCAGTTCTTC
D: TRBD2; V: TRBV2; size: few; J: TRBJ2-3; CDR3: CASSPRLAVRSDTQYF; DNA: TGTGCCAGCAGTCCGAGACTAGCGGTTAGGTCAGATACGCAGTATTTT
D: NA; V: TRBV7-2; size: many; J: TRBJ2-7; CDR3: CASSLAGGHTYEQYF; DNA: TGTGCCAGCAGCTTAGCAGGGGGTCACACCTACGAGCAGTACTTC
D: TRBD1; V: TRBV12-3/TRBV12-4; size: few; J: TRBJ1-6; CDR3: CASSLQGLPLHF; DNA: TGTGCCAGCAGTCTACAGGGGTTACCCCTCCACTTT
D: NA; V: TRBV5-6; size: many; J: TRBJ1-1; CDR3: CASSLPNGENTEAFF; DNA: TGTGCCAGCAGTTTGCCAAACGGGGAGAACACTGAAGCTTTCTTT
D: TRBD1; V: TRBV27; size: many; J: TRBJ1-1; CDR3: CASSFRDRGTEAFF; DNA: TGTGCCAGCAGTTTCCGGGACAGGGGGACTGAAGCTTTCTTT
D: NA; V: TRBV19; size: NA; J: TRBJ2-7; CDR3: CASSIVSGPYEQYF; DNA: TGTGCCAGTAGTATAGTGTCTGGACCCTACGAGCAGTACTTC
D: TRBD2; V: TRBV7-3; size: few; J: TRBJ2-2; CDR3: CASSLAGLLPGELFF; DNA: TGTGCCAGCAGTTTAGCGGGACTCCTCCCCGGGGAGCTGTTTTTT
D: NA; V: TRBV18; size: many; J: TRBJ2-5; CDR3: CASSRVLAEQETQYF; DNA: TGTGCCAGCTCACGAGTACTGGCAGAACAAGAGACCCAGTACTTC
D: NA; V: TRBV28; size: many; J: TRBJ2-3; CDR3: CASSLDSPPSGTQYF; DNA: TGTGCCAGCAGCCTCGACTCACCTCCTTCCGGTACGCAGTATTTT
D: TRBD2; V: TRBV12-3/TRBV12-4; size: many; J: TRBJ2-7; CDR3: CASNLLKLAGGSSGSLEQYF; DNA: TGTGCCAGCAATCTGTTAAAACTAGCGGGAGGGTCCTCCGGCAGCCTCGAGCAGTACTTC
D: NA; V: TRBV2; size: NA; J: TRBJ2-7; CDR3: CASSERGGGSYEQYF; DNA: TGTGCCAGCAGTGAAAGGGGCGGTGGGTCCTACGAGCAGTACTTC
D: NA; V: TRBV12-3/TRBV12-4; size: many; J: TRBJ1-2; CDR3: CASSEQGRSGYTF; DNA: TGTGCCAGCAGTGAACAGGGTAGGAGTGGCTACACCTTC
D: NA; V: TRBV6-5; size: many; J: TRBJ1-4; CDR3: CASSYSGGTTNEKLFF; DNA: TGTGCCAGCAGTTACTCTGGTGGAACAACTAATGAAAAACTGTTTTTT
D: NA; V: TRBV27; size: many; J: TRBJ2-5; CDR3: CASSHKPRETQYF; DNA: TGTGCCAGCAGCCACAAACCCCGGGAGACCCAGTACTTC
D: NA; V: TRBV7-2; size: NA; J: TRBJ2-7; CDR3: CASSRTRSSYEQYF; DNA: TGTGCCAGCAGCCGGACCCGGAGCTCCTACGAGCAGTACTTC
D: TRBD2; V: TRBV7-2; size: many; J: TRBJ2-7; CDR3: CASSFGSGRALREQYF; DNA: TGTGCCAGCAGCTTCGGTAGCGGGAGGGCCCTCAGGGAGCAGTACTTC